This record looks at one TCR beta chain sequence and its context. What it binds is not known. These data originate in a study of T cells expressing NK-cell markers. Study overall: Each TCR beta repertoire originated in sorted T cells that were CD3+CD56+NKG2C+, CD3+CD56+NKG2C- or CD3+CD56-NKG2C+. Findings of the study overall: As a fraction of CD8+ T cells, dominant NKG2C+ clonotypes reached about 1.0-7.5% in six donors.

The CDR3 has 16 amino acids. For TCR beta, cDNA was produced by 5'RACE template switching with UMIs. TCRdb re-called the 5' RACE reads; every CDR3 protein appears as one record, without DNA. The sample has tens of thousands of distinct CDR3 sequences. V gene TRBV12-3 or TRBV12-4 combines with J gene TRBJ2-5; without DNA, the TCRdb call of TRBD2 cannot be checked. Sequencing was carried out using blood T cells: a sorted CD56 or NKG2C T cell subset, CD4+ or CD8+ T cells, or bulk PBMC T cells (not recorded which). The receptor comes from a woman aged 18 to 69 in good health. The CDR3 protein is CASSPSLAGVVETQYF.